Shown below are 23 T cell receptor beta chains from a single sample sequenced in a study of human T cells and chemical hapten exposure. One entry per CDR3 protein results from TCRdb running MiXCR on the RACE reads. In the table there are approximately 80,000 distinct CDR3 sequences, approximately 15% of which are singletons. Described time point: pre-sensitization, week 0. The treatment: therapeutic diphenylcyclopropenone sensitization with weekly scalp DPC. The material was whole blood, obtained in connection with sensitization to the hapten diphenylcyclopropenone (DPC). The receptors were gathered from a woman aged 50 to 60 with alopecia areata. Some clones in this sample may be carry-over from other donors' samples.

The CDR3 spells CASSRTGSNYGYTF. Written as DNA, the CDR3 is TGTGCCAGTAGCAGAACAGGGTCTAACTATGGCTACACCTTC. This sequence joins TRBV19 and TRBJ1-2; a weak D match, TRBD1 (6 bases). Germline V lookup: CDR1 LNHDA, CDR2 SQIVND (reference sequence). V was shortened by 6 bases and J by 0 bases, with 11 bases between the two germline ends. This CDR3 region has 14 residues.

This clonotype was seen a handful of times. This chain joins TRBV5-1 and TRBJ2-7; D gene uncertain. Germline V gene data show CDR1 as SGHRS and CDR2 as YFSETQ. The CDR3 has 12 residues. With 4 bases removed from V and 3 bases from J, the gap between germline ends came to 8 bases. DNA of the CDR3: TGCGCCAGCAGCGCCGGCAACTACGAGCAGTACTTC. Its protein is CASSAGNYEQYF.

The table lists this clonotype with a count of one. The chain employs TRBV6-1 and TRBJ2-7; TRBD2 matches at 9 bases. Germline assignment: CDR1 MNHNS and CDR2 SASEGT. The V and J ends lost 10 bases and 5 bases, in that order; junction bases with no gene match: 12. This CDR3 has 14 amino acids. The CDR3 coding sequence is TGTGCCACCTGGGCCCTTCTAGCGGGGCACGAGCAGTACTTC. Its translation: CATWALLAGHEQYF.

This clonotype was seen a handful of times. The rearrangement joins TRBV29-1 to TRBJ2-3; D is perhaps TRBD1 (5 bases). This CDR3 is 13 amino acids long. Looked up from germline, CDR1 is SQVTM and CDR2 is ANQGSEA. Between the trimmed V and J ends, which lost 4 bases and 1 base, there was a span of 9 bases. CDR3 DNA: TGCAGCGTTGCAGGGCCGGGCACAGATACGCAGTATTTT. Residues: CSVAGPGTDTQYF.

The genes are TRBV5-5 and TRBJ1-2, with 7 nucleotides matching TRBD1. Losses at the gene ends were 4 bases for V and 11 bases for J; bases not matched to a gene: 14. The CDR3 spans 14 residues. Germline V CDR1 and CDR2: SGHKS, YYEKEE (reference sequence). The CDR3 nucleotides read TGTGCCAGCAGCCCATCGGGACAGAGTGTGGTTTACACCTTC. Its protein is CASSPSGQSVVYTF.

This clonotype showed up many times. The chain combines TRBV2 with TRBJ2-2; 12 nucleotides line up with TRBD2. The CDR3 runs 18 residues. Germline V gene data show CDR1 as SNHLY and CDR2 as FYNNEI. The V segment lost 3 bases and the J segment 4 bases; nucleotides outside the gene matches: 9. The CDR3 here is CASSERLAGGPSTGELFF. CDR3 DNA sequence: TGTGCCAGCAGTGAGAGGCTAGCGGGAGGGCCAAGCACCGGGGAGCTGTTTTTT. The entire variable domain, with the rest obtained from reference TRBV2 and TRBJ2-2, is as follows: EPEVTQTPSHQVTQMGQEVILRCVPISNHLYFYWYRQILGQKVEFLVSFYNNEISEKSEIFDDQFSVERPDGSNFTLKIRSTKLEDSAMYFCASSERLAGGPSTGELFFGEGSRLTVL.

This clonotype occurred a few times. V gene TRBV7-2 combines with J gene TRBJ1-6; D remains unclear. This CDR3 contains 14 residues. V lost 1 base, J lost 11 bases, and 12 bases lay in between. Germline CDR1 is SGHTA and CDR2 is FQGNSA. The CDR3 bases are TGTGCCAGCAGCTTAGGGCAGAGCTCTCCACCCCTCCACTTT. Its protein is CASSLGQSSPPLHF. The full variable domain, its missing parts supplied by reference TRBV7-2 and TRBJ1-6, is GAGVSQSPSNKVTEKGKDVELRCDPISGHTALYWYRQSLGQGLEFLIYFQGNSAPDKSGLPSDRFSAERTGGSVSTLTIQRTQQEDSAVYLCASSLGQSSPPLHFGNGTRLTVT.

The sample holds a few counts of this clonotype. This sequence joins TRBV12-3 or TRBV12-4 and TRBJ2-3; TRBD1 is a possible D gene (6 bases). The CDR3 is 13 amino acids. Trimming removed 4 bases from V and 7 bases from J, with 12 bases in between. The CDR3 reads CASSSDRLNTQYF. The CDR3 DNA is TGTGCCAGCAGTTCCGACAGGCTAAATACGCAGTATTTT.

J is TRBJ2-3 and V is TRBV10-2; tentative D call: TRBD1 (6 bases). Per the germline V gene, CDR1 is WSHSY and CDR2 is SAAADI. Trimming took off 4 bases at V and 1 base at J, with 12 bases between the two ends. The CDR3 consists of 15 residues. The CDR3 reads CASSGGRAGTDTQYF. In DNA form, the CDR3 reads TGCGCCAGCAGTGGGGGGCGCGCCGGCACAGATACGCAGTATTTT.

There are many counts of this clonotype. The chain employs TRBV6-4 and TRBJ2-1, with 8 bases that match TRBD2. CDR1 is MRHNA and CDR2 is SNTAGT in the germline V gene. Unmatched junction bases numbered 14, after V lost 4 bases and J lost 6 bases. CDR3 size: 17 residues. The CDR3, as DNA: TGTGCCAGCAGTGGAACTAGCGGCCGCGGCCCCCGCAATGAGCAGTTCTTC. It yields the protein CASSGTSGRGPRNEQFF.

The chain employs TRBV27 and TRBJ1-1, with D possibly TRBD1 on 6 matching bases. This CDR3 is 14 amino acids long. Germline V gene lookup returns CDR1 MNHEY and CDR2 SMNVEV (reference sequence). The ends were cut back, 6 bases at V and 3 bases at J, with 14 bases in the middle. Here the CDR3 reads CASRMDSLHTEAFF. The CDR3 nucleotides read TGTGCCAGCAGGATGGACAGTCTCCACACTGAAGCTTTCTTT.

This clonotype has at least ten counts. The CDR3 sequence: CASHRTTGELFF. The CDR3 bases are TGTGCCAGCCACAGGACCACCGGGGAGCTGTTTTTT. The chain is built from TRBV25-1 and TRBJ2-2; D may be TRBD1 (5 bases). V was trimmed by 8 bases and J by 4 bases, leaving 8 bases between them. The germline CDR1 and CDR2 sequences are MGHDK and SYGVNS. The CDR3 runs to 12 residues.

V gene TRBV12-3 or TRBV12-4 combines with J gene TRBJ2-5; TRBD2 agrees at 8 bases. V was clipped by 6 bases and J by 4 bases; unmatched bases: 7. This CDR3 comprises 14 residues. The CDR3 sequence: CASRTGLGVETQYF. Written as DNA, the CDR3 is TGTGCCAGCAGAACGGGACTAGGGGTAGAGACCCAGTACTTC.

This rearrangement joins TRBV7-2 to TRBJ2-4; 7 positions match TRBD1. Germline V lookup: CDR1 SGHTA, CDR2 FQGNSA. The CDR3 extends over 16 amino acids. V dropped 5 bases and J dropped 2; count of bases not matched to a gene: 9. CDR3 DNA: TGTGCCAGCAGCCCGACAGGGCGGAACTCCAAAAACATTCAGTACTTC. Its protein is CASSPTGRNSKNIQYF.

The rearrangement joins TRBV29-1 to TRBJ1-1; D may be TRBD1 (5 bases). The V end was cut by 4 bases, the J end by 0 bases, with 15 bases between. The CDR3 is 15 residues long. Looked up from germline, CDR1 is SQVTM and CDR2 is ANQGSEA. The CDR3 bases are TGCAGCGTTGTAAGACAGCTCTACATGAACACTGAAGCTTTCTTT. This codes for CSVVRQLYMNTEAFF.

This clonotype was counted only a few times. The chain combines TRBV7-9 with TRBJ1-2; D possibly corresponds to TRBD1 (5 bases). This CDR3 has 12 residues. Per the germline V gene, CDR1 is SEHNR and CDR2 is FQNEAQ (reference sequence). Trimming stripped 0 bases from V and 8 bases from J, with 7 bases between. CDR3 coding DNA: TGTGCCAGCAGCTTAGCCAGGGAAGGCTACACCTTC. It codes for CASSLAREGYTF.

In this sample, this clonotype turned up many times. V usage is TRBV7-6 and J usage is TRBJ2-7, with TRBD1 matching over 12 bases. This CDR3 has 14 residues. CDR1 and CDR2 from the germline V gene are SGHVS and FNYEAQ. The V and J ends lost 5 bases and 6 bases, in that order; junction bases with no gene match: 5. Written as DNA, the CDR3 is TGTGCCAGCAGCAAGGGACAGGGGGCGGTCGAGCAGTACTTC. Encoded protein: CASSKGQGAVEQYF.

This clonotype was detected only a few times. The junction does not match germline at one end; this may be a read error. The rearrangement uses TRBV12-3 or TRBV12-4 and TRBJ2-5; D possibly corresponds to TRBD2 (5 bases). This CDR3 is built from 13 residues. CDR3 protein: CASSLAAAETQYF. CDR3 in DNA: TGTGCCAGCAGCTTAGCAGCGGCAGAGACCCAGTACTTC.

CDR3: CASSQGQGVLAAVTDTQYF. CDR3 sequence (DNA): TGTGCCAGCAGCCAAGGTCAGGGGGTACTAGCCGCCGTGACAGATACGCAGTATTTT. The chain has TRBV4-2 and TRBJ2-3; the D gene is possibly TRBD1 (7 bases). Germline V CDR1 and CDR2: LGHNA, YNFKEQ. V dropped 1 base and J dropped 3 bases, with 23 bases sitting between them. The CDR3 runs to 19 residues.

The gene calls are TRBV10-1 and TRBJ2-1, with D uncertain. Trimming took 0 bases from V and 8 from J, leaving 8 bases between them. This CDR3 comprises 13 residues. Germline V gene lookup returns CDR1 WNHNN and CDR2 SYGVQD (reference sequence). The chain's CDR3 is CASSESGLDEQFF. CDR3 sequence (DNA): TGCGCCAGCAGTGAGTCGGGTCTAGATGAGCAGTTCTTC.

V and J are TRBV29-1 and TRBJ2-3; 9 nucleotides match TRBD2. This CDR3 has 13 amino acids. After removal of 7 bases from V and 1 base from J, the junction contained 3 bases not matched to a gene. Germline-derived CDR1 and CDR2 are SQVTM and ANQGSEA. The CDR3 DNA reads TGCAGCGGTCGACTAGCGGGCACAGATACGCAGTATTTT. This sequence encodes CSGRLAGTDTQYF.

This chain links TRBV12-3 or TRBV12-4 with TRBJ1-5; D remains unclear. V dropped 3 bases and J dropped 0 bases, with 6 bases sitting between them. This CDR3 has 14 amino acids. The CDR3 spells CASSFQDSNQPQHF. The CDR3 DNA is TGTGCCAGCAGTTTTCAGGATAGCAATCAGCCCCAGCATTTT.

The V gene is TRBV7-2, the J gene TRBJ2-1; 12 positions agree with TRBD2. The germline V gene has CDR1 SGHTA and CDR2 FQGNSA. Trimming removed 4 bases from V and 10 bases from J; junction bases left unmatched: 8. The CDR3 consists of 15 residues. CDR3 in amino acids: CASSYSSGRASEQFF. CDR3 in DNA: TGTGCCAGCAGCTACTCTAGCGGGAGGGCCAGCGAGCAGTTCTTC. The variable domain in full, with the rest retrieved from reference TRBV7-2 and TRBJ2-1, is GAGVSQSPSNKVTEKGKDVELRCDPISGHTALYWYRQSLGQGLEFLIYFQGNSAPDKSGLPSDRFSAERTGGSVSTLTIQRTQQEDSAVYLCASSYSSGRASEQFFGPGTRLTVL.